The 25 T cell receptor beta chains below were found in one sample sequenced in a study of monozygotic twins with inflammatory bowel disease. TCRdb reanalyzed the 5' RACE reads and collapses them to one entry per CDR3 protein, without DNA. The data show more than 300,000 distinct CDR3 sequences, and the top ten clones hold 5.6%. The source material was blood. Source of these receptors: a human donor with ulcerative colitis or Crohn's disease, or a healthy co-twin of an affected twin (not recorded which).

CDR3 sequence reads: CAAGLGATQYF. This chain links TRBV12-3 or TRBV12-4 with TRBJ2-5. The CDR3 covers 11 residues.

J is TRBJ2-3 and V is TRBV29-1; TCRdb calls TRBD2, which cannot be checked without DNA. CDR1 is SQVTM, CDR2 ANQGSEA, per germline. The CDR3 runs to 14 residues. The CDR3 region is CSGAGLAGRGTQYF.

The V gene is TRBV6-1, the J gene TRBJ2-1; the D call of TRBD1 rests on TCRdb alone, since no DNA is present to check it. This CDR3 has 19 residues. Germline V lookup: CDR1 MNHNS, CDR2 SASEGT. The CDR3 loop reads CASRTRDIISRGSYNEQFF.

The chain has TRBV9 and TRBJ2-1. Looked up from germline, CDR1 is SGDLS and CDR2 is YYNGEE. The CDR3 runs to 11 residues. The CDR3 reads CASSVDSEQFF.

The chain joins TRBV20-1 to TRBJ2-7; no DNA is available, so the TRBD1 call from TCRdb remains unchecked. There are 16 residues in the CDR3. Per the germline V gene, CDR1 is DFQATT and CDR2 is SNEGSKA (reference sequence). CDR3: CSAPDPGRKGTYEQYF.

The chain recombines TRBV15 with TRBJ1-4; TCRdb outputs TRBD1, but without DNA this stays unchecked. Germline values: CDR1 LNHNV, CDR2 YYDKDF (reference sequence). This CDR3 has 15 amino acids. CDR3 region: CATSRTQGPNEKLFF.

The rearrangement links TRBV20-1 to TRBJ2-2; TCRdb's assignment of TRBD1 cannot be checked, as there is no DNA. The germline V gene has CDR1 DFQATT and CDR2 SNEGSKA (reference sequence). This CDR3 has 17 amino acids. The CDR3 reads CSARTGGGQGSTGELFF.

J is TRBJ2-2 and V is TRBV7-9; the TRBD2 assignment by TCRdb is unverifiable without DNA. The length of the CDR3 is 16 residues. CDR1 and CDR2 (germline): SEHNR, FQNEAQ (reference sequence). The CDR3 spells CASSLRRAEESGELFF.

This chain links TRBV20-1 with TRBJ1-1. Germline assignment: CDR1 DFQATT and CDR2 SNEGSKA (reference sequence). The CDR3 has 12 residues. This chain's CDR3 is CSARGLNTEAFF.

This chain links TRBV5-1 with TRBJ2-7. Germline V gene lookup returns CDR1 SGHRS and CDR2 YFSETQ. This CDR3 spans 14 amino acids. The CDR3 is CASSFAPSSYEQYF.

The chain joins TRBV12-3 or TRBV12-4 to TRBJ2-2; the TCRdb call, TRBD1, lacks DNA for checking. The CDR3 spans 13 residues. The CDR3: CASHLGGTGELFF.

The chain couples TRBV7-3 to TRBJ1-2; TCRdb indicates TRBD1, and absent DNA this call remains unverified. This CDR3 has 15 amino acids. The germline CDR1 and CDR2 sequences are SGHTA and FQGTGA. The CDR3 protein is CASSPTGASFYGYTF.

The chain recombines TRBV29-1 with TRBJ1-5; TCRdb picks TRBD1, but there is no DNA to check that call. The CDR3 covers 14 residues. Looked up from germline, CDR1 is SQVTM and CDR2 is ANQGSEA. The CDR3 sequence is CSAGQGGLNQPQHF.

The chain recombines TRBV20-1 with TRBJ1-4; the TRBD1 assignment by TCRdb is unverifiable without DNA. Germline CDR1 reads DFQATT; CDR2 reads SNEGSKA (reference sequence). This CDR3 has 15 residues. CDR3 sequence reads: CSAAGTGGGDEKLFF.

The chain links TRBV29-1 to TRBJ2-1; TCRdb returns TRBD1, unconfirmable since there is no DNA. This CDR3 region has 13 residues. Looked up from germline, CDR1 is SQVTM and CDR2 is ANQGSEA. CDR3 residues: CSVETGGRNEQFF.

This chain links TRBV20-1 with TRBJ2-1; as DNA is missing, the TRBD2 call by TCRdb cannot be tested. The CDR3 sequence is 16 residues long. Germline CDR1 reads DFQATT; CDR2 reads SNEGSKA (reference sequence). This CDR3 reads CSARDQGPSGRASQFF.

CDR3 sequence reads: CASSYDQVSYEQYF. The rearrangement links TRBV6-5 to TRBJ2-7. The CDR3 has 14 residues. Germline lookup yields CDR1 MNHEY and CDR2 SVGAGI.

J is TRBJ2-7 and V is TRBV5-1. This CDR3 is built from 14 residues. Per the germline V gene, CDR1 is SGHRS and CDR2 is YFSETQ. CDR3 region: CASSLDSSRDEQYF.

V gene TRBV7-2 combines with J gene TRBJ2-2; the TRBD2 assignment by TCRdb is unverifiable without DNA. CDR1 and CDR2 (germline): SGHTA, FQGNSA. The CDR3 runs to 17 residues. CDR3 loop: CASTSRGLAGLTGELFF.

The J gene is TRBJ2-1, the V gene TRBV28; checking the TCRdb D call of TRBD1 is not possible without DNA. CDR1 is MDHEN, CDR2 SYDVKM, per germline. The CDR3 spans 12 residues. CDR3 residues: CASSLWTNEQFF.

This chain connects TRBV29-1 to TRBJ1-1; TCRdb outputs TRBD1, but without DNA this stays unchecked. This CDR3 region has 12 residues. Germline assignment: CDR1 SQVTM and CDR2 ANQGSEA. The CDR3: CSVEPDRGKAFF.

CDR3 amino acids: CASSSGTSGNTIYF. This chain connects TRBV7-6 to TRBJ1-3. Germline CDR1 SGHVS, CDR2 FNYEAQ. The CDR3 extends over 14 amino acids.

The chain recombines TRBV7-9 with TRBJ2-7. CDR3 length: 12 amino acids. Germline values: CDR1 SEHNR, CDR2 FQNEAQ (reference sequence). The CDR3 sequence: CASSLDSDEQYF. The full variable domain, with the rest looked up from reference TRBV7-9 and TRBJ2-7, is DTGVSQNPRHKITKRGQNVTFRCDPISEHNRLYWYRQTLGQGPEFLTYFQNEAQLEKSRLLSDRFSAERPKGSFSTLEIQRTEQGDSAMYLCASSLDSDEQYFGPGTRLTVT.

This chain joins TRBV6-2 or TRBV6-3 and TRBJ2-2. Germline V lookup: CDR1 MNHEY, CDR2 SVGEGT. The CDR3 contains 15 residues. This CDR3 is CASSYVGSSSGELFF.

CDR3 protein: CASSSGLVNEQFF. The chain carries TRBV27 and TRBJ2-1; without DNA, the TCRdb call of TRBD2 cannot be checked. Germline loops: CDR1 MNHEY, CDR2 SMNVEV (reference sequence). This CDR3 spans 13 amino acids.